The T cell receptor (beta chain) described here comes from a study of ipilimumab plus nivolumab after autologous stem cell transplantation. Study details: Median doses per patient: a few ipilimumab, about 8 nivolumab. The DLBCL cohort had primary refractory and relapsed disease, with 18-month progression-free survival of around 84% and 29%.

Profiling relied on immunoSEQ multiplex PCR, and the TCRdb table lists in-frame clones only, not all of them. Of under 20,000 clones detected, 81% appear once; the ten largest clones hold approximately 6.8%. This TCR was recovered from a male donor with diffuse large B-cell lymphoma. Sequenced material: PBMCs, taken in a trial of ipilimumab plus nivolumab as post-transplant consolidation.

CDR3 amino acids: CASSELGNSPLHF. In DNA form, the CDR3 reads TGCGCCAGCAGTGAGTTGGGGAATTCACCCCTCCACTTT. The chain carries TRBV10-1 and TRBJ1-6; the D is unclear. Germline V gene sequence: CDR1 WNHNN, CDR2 SYGVQD (reference sequence). V shed 1 base and J shed 7 bases, with 5 bases lying between them. CDR3 length: 13 amino acids.